This passage covers 14 T cell receptor beta chains from one sample sequenced in a study of shared clonotypes between healthy human individuals. Clones were read by immunoSEQ multiplex PCR, and TCRdb kept only the in-frame ones, dropping some. The sample holds millions of clones, 90% to 95% seen once. Sequences were obtained from naive CD4+ T cells sorted from blood. Subset described: CD45RA+ positively selected. These receptors came from a man aged 18 to 30 in good health.

J is TRBJ2-2 and V is TRBV9, with TRBD1 matching over 7 bases. Germline CDR1 reads SGDLS; CDR2 reads YYNGEE. Trimming at V came to 0 bases and at J to 5 bases, leaving 4 bases not matched to a gene. This CDR3 spans 15 amino acids. The CDR3 coding sequence is TGTGCCAGCAGCGTAGGAGGGGGCTGGACCGGGGAGCTGTTTTTT. This gives the protein CASSVGGGWTGELFF.

The chain joins TRBV11-2 to TRBJ2-2; no reliable D call. The CDR3 loop spans 14 amino acids. Germline loops: CDR1 SGHAT, CDR2 FQNNGV. The V and J ends lost 3 bases and 6 bases respectively, with 11 bases between them. The CDR3 region is CASSLESVAGELFF. The DNA for the CDR3 is TGTGCCAGCAGCTTGGAATCGGTTGCCGGGGAGCTGTTTTTT.

Turning to this clone: The same CDR3 can be traced to other DNA sequences in this sample. The chain's CDR3 is CAWSVGQNTEAFF. CDR3 in DNA: TGTGCCTGGAGTGTGGGGCAAAACACTGAAGCTTTCTTT. The rearrangement links TRBV30 to TRBJ1-1, with D tentatively TRBD1 (5 bases). CDR3 length: 13 residues. Trimming took off 0 bases at V and 2 bases at J, with 7 bases between the two ends. Germline CDR1 reads GTSNPN; CDR2 reads SVGIG (reference sequence).

Details on this clone: Sequence at one end of the junction differs from germline and may be a read error. Additional DNA sequences in this sample encode the identical CDR3. The V gene is TRBV7-7, the J gene TRBJ2-2; D call uncertain. Looked up from germline, CDR1 is SSHAT and CDR2 is FNYEAQ (reference sequence). The CDR3 runs to 14 residues. The DNA of the CDR3 is TGTGCTAGCAGTTCCACCACGAACACCGGGGAGCTGTTTTTT. Its protein is CASSSTTNTGELFF. Full variable domain (outside the CDR3, taken from reference TRBV7-7 and TRBJ2-2): GAGVSQSPRYKVTKRGQDVTLRCDPISSHATLYWYQQALGQGPEFLTYFNYEAQPDKSGLPSDRFSAERPEGSISTLTIQRTEQRDSAMYRCASSSTTNTGELFFGEGSRLTVL.

The chain carries TRBV7-2 and TRBJ2-7; 8 positions match TRBD1. The CDR3 runs to 14 residues. Losses at the gene ends were 3 bases for V and 2 bases for J; bases not matched to a gene: 3. Germline CDR1 and CDR2: SGHTA and FQGNSA. The CDR3 bases are TGTGCCAGCAGCTTCAGACAGGGGCCCTACGAGCAGTACTTC. It translates to CASSFRQGPYEQYF.

V gene TRBV7-2 combines with J gene TRBJ2-3; D is unresolved. CDR3 length equals 12 residues. Deletions cut 7 bases from V and 2 bases from J, with 7 bases between. Germline V CDR1 and CDR2: SGHTA, FQGNSA. The CDR3 DNA reads TGTGCCAGCACCCGATCCACAGATACGCAGTATTTT. Translating it yields CASTRSTDTQYF.

This clone was seen a single time. The chain has TRBV4-3 and TRBJ2-7; TRBD2 matches 7 bases. CDR3 size: 19 residues. CDR1 and CDR2 from the germline V gene are LGHNA and YSLEER. Germline trimming cut 1 base from V and 1 base from J; bases unmatched to any gene: 16. This CDR3 is CASSQVFRPGTMISYEQYF. CDR3 bases: TGCGCCAGCAGCCAAGTTTTTAGACCCGGGACTATGATATCCTACGAGCAGTACTTC.

J is TRBJ1-6 and V is TRBV7-2, with unresolved D. In germline, CDR1 is SGHTA, CDR2 FQGNSA. Trimming cost V 6 bases and J 5 bases, with 14 bases left between them. CDR3 length: 15 amino acids. CDR3 sequence reads: CASSPHGVNNSPLHF. The CDR3 DNA reads TGTGCCAGCAGTCCCCACGGGGTAAATAATTCACCCCTCCACTTT. Supplemented by reference TRBV7-2 and TRBJ1-6, the full variable domain reads GAGVSQSPSNKVTEKGKDVELRCDPISGHTALYWYRQSLGQGLEFLIYFQGNSAPDKSGLPSDRFSAERTGGSVSTLTIQRTQQEDSAVYLCASSPHGVNNSPLHFGNGTRLTVT.

This clone was observed a handful of times. CDR3 in DNA: TGCGCCAGCAGTGGGTCGCGGAACACTGAAGCTTTCTTT. Translating it yields CASSGSRNTEAFF. The chain uses TRBV10-1 and TRBJ1-1; the D is unclear. Trimming took 4 bases from V and 1 from J, leaving 7 bases between them. The germline V gene encodes CDR1 WNHNN and CDR2 SYGVQD (reference sequence). This CDR3 contains 13 residues.

The chain couples TRBV30 to TRBJ1-1; no firm D call. The CDR3 loop spans 13 amino acids. Germline V CDR1 and CDR2: GTSNPN, SVGIG (reference sequence). Trimming pared 2 bases from V and 6 bases from J, leaving 13 bases between. The CDR3 nucleotides read TGTGCCTGGAGTCAAGCCCCCAACTCTGAAGCTTTCTTT. Translating it yields CAWSQAPNSEAFF.

The gene calls are TRBV27 and TRBJ1-6, with D possibly matching TRBD1 (6 bases). V was shortened by 2 bases and J by 6 bases, with 11 bases between the two germline ends. Per the germline V gene, CDR1 is MNHEY and CDR2 is SMNVEV (reference sequence). CDR3 length: 15 residues. Written as DNA, the CDR3 is TGTGCCAGCAGTTTAACGACAGGACCTAATTCACCCCTCCACTTT. This sequence encodes CASSLTTGPNSPLHF.

The chain is built from TRBV11-2 and TRBJ2-7; perhaps TRBD2 as D (5 bases). V gave up 1 base and J gave up 5 bases, with 21 bases separating them. Germline V gene sequence: CDR1 SGHAT, CDR2 FQNNGV. The CDR3 contains 17 residues. The CDR3 DNA follows: TGTGCCAGCAGCTTAGGAACGGGATCTGGAGCCCCAAACGAGCAGTACTTC. It translates to CASSLGTGSGAPNEQYF. The complete variable domain, with remaining parts taken from reference TRBV11-2 and TRBJ2-7, reads EAGVAQSPRYKIIEKRQSVAFWCNPISGHATLYWYQQILGQGPKLLIQFQNNGVVDDSQLPKDRFSAERLKGVDSTLKIQPAKLEDSAVYLCASSLGTGSGAPNEQYFGPGTRLTVT.

V and J are TRBV5-1 and TRBJ1-4; D remains unclear. Germline lookup yields CDR1 SGHRS and CDR2 YFSETQ. V was trimmed by 2 bases and J by 5 bases, leaving 10 bases between them. There are 14 residues in the CDR3. The CDR3 DNA reads as TGCGCCAGCAGCTTCGGGGATTCAAATGAAAAACTGTTTTTT. Protein: CASSFGDSNEKLFF.

The CDR3 bases are TGTGCCAGCAGCCAAGATCTACGAGGGAGGGATGGCTACACCTTC. It encodes CASSQDLRGRDGYTF. This chain uses TRBV14 with TRBJ1-2; D not resolved. Deletions cut 0 bases from V and 6 bases from J, with 14 bases between. The length of the CDR3 is 15 residues. CDR1 and CDR2 from the germline V gene are SGHDN and FVKESK.